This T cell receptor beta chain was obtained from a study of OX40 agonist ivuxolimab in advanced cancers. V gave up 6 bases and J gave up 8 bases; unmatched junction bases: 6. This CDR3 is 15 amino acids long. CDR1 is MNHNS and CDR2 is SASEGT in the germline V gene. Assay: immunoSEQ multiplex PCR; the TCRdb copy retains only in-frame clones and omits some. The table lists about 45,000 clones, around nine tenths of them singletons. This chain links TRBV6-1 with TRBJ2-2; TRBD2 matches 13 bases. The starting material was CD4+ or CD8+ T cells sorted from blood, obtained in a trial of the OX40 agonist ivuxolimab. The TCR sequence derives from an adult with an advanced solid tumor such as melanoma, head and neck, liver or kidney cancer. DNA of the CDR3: TGTGCCAGCAGAAAACTAGCGGGAGGGACGGGGGAGCTGTTTTTT. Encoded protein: CASRKLAGGTGELFF.